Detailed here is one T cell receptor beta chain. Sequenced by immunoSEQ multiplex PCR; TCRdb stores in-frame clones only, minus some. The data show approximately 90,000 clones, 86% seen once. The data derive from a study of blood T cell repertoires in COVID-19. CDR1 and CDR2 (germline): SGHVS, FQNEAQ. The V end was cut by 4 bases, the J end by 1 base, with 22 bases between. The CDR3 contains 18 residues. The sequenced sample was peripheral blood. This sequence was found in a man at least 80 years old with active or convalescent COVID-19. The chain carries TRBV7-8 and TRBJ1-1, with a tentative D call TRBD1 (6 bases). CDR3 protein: CASSSRLIGQKRNTEAFF. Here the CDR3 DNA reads TGTGCCAGCAGCTCCCGGCTGATCGGACAGAAACGGAACACTGAAGCTTTCTTT.